The TCR beta chain under discussion was sequenced for a study of T-cell reconstitution after alpha-beta-depleted transplantation in children. Ten or more counts support this clonotype. As yet, its antigen is unknown. Trimming stripped 4 bases from V and 9 bases from J, with 4 bases between. The CDR3 is made up of 10 amino acids. Per germline, CDR1 MNHEY and CDR2 SVGEGT. Unique molecular identifiers tagged the TCRbeta library. TCRdb called the PCR reads again in MiXCR, with one record for every CDR3 protein. Seen here are about 980,000 distinct CDR3 sequences, less than 30% observed once, and the top ten hold roughly 28%. Whole-study results and caveats: Newly produced T cells mostly accounted for T-cell counts and diversity one year post-transplant. Alpha-beta T cells present about two months after transplant were reported to originate from several hundred expanded graft clones. Surviving recipient T cells and thymic progenitors produced the high day-60 TCRbeta diversity seen in some patients.

The clonotype was recovered from a boy in the first two years of life who had a stem cell transplant for SCID, so the T cells may come from the graft donor. This chain links TRBV6-2 or TRBV6-3 with TRBJ2-1; the D is unclear. The sample consisted of PBMCs, mostly from graft donor cells, taken 360 days after TCRalphabeta/CD19-depleted stem cell transplant. DNA of the CDR3: TGTGCCAGCAGTTTTGCTGAGCAGTTCTTC. Translating gives CASSFAEQFF.